Described below is a single T cell receptor beta chain sequence and its context. The antigen remains undetermined. The data originate from a study of OX40 agonist ivuxolimab in advanced cancers. Study in general: Among those treated, three patients had partial responses, one with hepatocellular carcinoma and two with cutaneous melanoma.

The CDR3 has 16 amino acids. In germline, CDR1 is MDHEN, CDR2 SYDVKM. Germline trimming cut 5 bases from V and 6 bases from J; bases unmatched to any gene: 12. Notes on the study in general: Among the least clonally expanded were partial responders at 0.1-3.0 mg/kg. CD4+ and CD8+ blood T cells expanded clonally by week 6 at 0.1 to 3.0 mg/kg.

Assay used: immunoSEQ multiplex PCR; TCRdb lists only in-frame clones, some missing. The data hold 83,000 or so clones, with 80% to 90% observed a single time. This clonotype was obtained from an adult with an advanced solid tumor such as melanoma, head and neck, liver or kidney cancer. This specimen was CD4+ or CD8+ T cells sorted from blood, taken in a trial of the OX40 agonist ivuxolimab. V gene TRBV28 combines with J gene TRBJ2-3; 9 bases fit TRBD2. The CDR3 spells CASSRAGGVYMDTQYF. CDR3 bases: TGTGCCAGCAGTAGGGCGGGGGGGGTCTATATGGATACGCAGTATTTT.